This TCR beta chain was sequenced in a study of blood T cell repertoires in COVID-19. Trimming removed 0 bases from V and 6 bases from J, with 14 bases in between. CDR1 and CDR2 (germline): SGHNT, YYREEE (reference sequence). The CDR3 loop spans 15 amino acids. The method was immunoSEQ multiplex PCR; TCRdb's version includes in-frame clones alone and lacks a portion of them. Of some 120,000 clones in the sample, approximately 89% were seen once. The gene calls are TRBV5-4 and TRBJ2-3; the D gene is possibly TRBD2 (5 bases). This clonotype originated in a man aged 35 to 55 with acute or convalescent COVID-19. The sequenced material came from peripheral blood. CDR3 region: CASSLDIGNGDTQYF. Written as DNA, the CDR3 is TGTGCCAGCAGCTTGGATATCGGGAATGGGGATACGCAGTATTTT.